The 20 T cell receptor beta chains below come from one sample, sequenced in a study of HIV-infected children after antiretroviral therapy interruption. Unique molecular identifiers were included in an RNA-based 3' RACE TCR library. TCRdb processed the 3' RACE reads anew with MiXCR; each CDR3 protein has one entry. The profile shows approximately 96,000 distinct CDR3 sequences, less than 7% of them singletons. Treatment reported: PENTA 11 planned treatment interruption arm or continuous ART arm. This specimen was CD45RA+ CD4+ T cells from PBMCs, pooled from several time points, taken from a donor given antiretroviral therapy, either interrupted or continuous. The subset: naive CD4+ CD45RA+ CD45RO- T cells. The receptors shown here come from a pool of human donors with HIV.

This clonotype was found many times. The chain has TRBV27 and TRBJ2-7, with D unclear. The CDR3 runs 14 residues. The V gene's germline CDR1 is MNHEY and CDR2 SMNVEV (reference sequence). Trimming pared 5 bases from V and 3 bases from J, leaving 14 bases between. CDR3 nucleotides: TGTGCCAGCAGTCCACGAGTACGTAGCTACGAGCAGTACTTC. Amino acid sequence: CASSPRVRSYEQYF.

At least ten counts were recorded for this clonotype. This chain connects TRBV5-1 to TRBJ1-1, with 7 bases matching TRBD1. Germline V gene data show CDR1 as SGHRS and CDR2 as YFSETQ. Unmatched junction bases numbered 13, after V lost 4 bases and J lost 4 bases. This CDR3 comprises 16 residues. Written as DNA, the CDR3 is TGCGCCAGCAGCCAAAACTCCAGGGGGGGAGGCACTGAAGCTTTCTTT. Translated: CASSQNSRGGGTEAFF.

The rearrangement links TRBV7-9 to TRBJ1-1, with unresolved D. The V gene lost 5 bases and the J gene lost 0 bases, with 16 bases spanning the gap. The germline CDR1 and CDR2 sequences are SEHNR and FQNEAQ (reference sequence). The CDR3 contains 16 residues. The CDR3 sequence: CASSRSDGSLNTEAFF. Written as DNA, the CDR3 is TGTGCCAGCAGCCGATCTGACGGCAGCTTGAACACTGAAGCTTTCTTT. The variable domain in full, completed from reference TRBV7-9 and TRBJ1-1, reads DTGVSQNPRHKITKRGQNVTFRCDPISEHNRLYWYRQTLGQGPEFLTYFQNEAQLEKSRLLSDRFSAERPKGSFSTLEIQRTEQGDSAMYLCASSRSDGSLNTEAFFGQGTRLTVV.

This clonotype is medium-sized. The V and J genes are TRBV7-2 and TRBJ1-1; D gene unclear. The CDR3 totals 12 residues. Germline values: CDR1 SGHTA, CDR2 FQGNSA. Trimming took 5 bases from V and 5 from J, leaving 9 bases between them. The chain's CDR3 is CASSLLQTEAFF. The CDR3 DNA sequence: TGTGCCAGCAGCCTATTACAGACTGAAGCTTTCTTT.

V is TRBV19 and J is TRBJ2-3, with TRBD1 matching over 7 bases. V lost 7 bases to trimming and J lost 2 bases; unmatched junction nucleotides: 12. Germline V lookup: CDR1 LNHDA, CDR2 SQIVND (reference sequence). The CDR3 sequence is 16 residues long. The CDR3 reads CASNTGDAPNTDTQYF. As DNA, the CDR3 is TGTGCCAGTAATACAGGGGATGCCCCTAACACAGATACGCAGTATTTT.

This clonotype was seen a few times. V usage is TRBV9 and J usage is TRBJ1-1; D is ambiguous. Germline lookup yields CDR1 SGDLS and CDR2 YYNGEE. The CDR3 spans 14 residues. V dropped 3 bases and J dropped 1 base, with 10 bases sitting between them. The chain's CDR3 is CASSEPPWNTEAFF. CDR3 bases: TGTGCCAGCAGCGAGCCCCCCTGGAACACTGAAGCTTTCTTT.

This clonotype was detected ten times or more. The chain couples TRBV24-1 to TRBJ2-7; tentative D call: TRBD1 (6 bases). The CDR3 consists of 15 residues. Germline loops: CDR1 KGHDR, CDR2 SFDVKD. Trimming took 5 bases from V and 0 from J, leaving 13 bases between them. CDR3 nucleotide sequence: TGTGCCACCAGTGGAACGGGACAAGACTCCTACGAGCAGTACTTC. This gives the protein CATSGTGQDSYEQYF.

Ten or more counts support this clonotype. The chain recombines TRBV12-3 or TRBV12-4 with TRBJ2-7; 7 bases are a match to TRBD1. J was trimmed by 2 bases and V by 5 bases; bases with no gene match: 3. The CDR3 length is 13 residues. Here the CDR3 reads CASSHRGPYEQYF. The CDR3 bases are TGTGCCAGCAGTCACAGGGGTCCCTACGAGCAGTACTTC.

This clonotype has a count of ten or more. The junction does not match germline at one end; this may be a read error. The rearrangement joins TRBV29-1 to TRBJ2-1; D is perhaps TRBD2 (5 bases). CDR3 size: 14 residues. The germline CDR1 and CDR2 sequences are SQVTM and ANQGSEA. Here the CDR3 reads CSVERTRSYNEQFF. The CDR3 bases are TGCAGTGTTGAGCGGACGAGGTCCTACAATGAGCAGTTCTTC.

This clonotype was counted between two and nine times. The V and J genes are TRBV6-1 and TRBJ2-3; D ambiguous. The germline gives CDR1 MNHNS, CDR2 SASEGT. V was trimmed by 6 bases and J by 1 base, leaving 23 bases between them. CDR3 length: 18 amino acids. Here the CDR3 reads CASSSKSVAAPGTDTQYF. CDR3 DNA: TGTGCCAGCAGCTCCAAATCTGTCGCCGCGCCTGGCACAGATACGCAGTATTTT.

The V and J genes are TRBV20-1 and TRBJ1-1, with no clear D. The ends were cut back, 3 bases at V and 1 base at J, with 9 bases in the middle. The germline V gene has CDR1 DFQATT and CDR2 SNEGSKA (reference sequence). This CDR3 is built from 13 residues. CDR3: CSASLVENTEAFF. The CDR3 nucleotides read TGCAGTGCTAGTTTGGTGGAGAACACTGAAGCTTTCTTT.

The sample holds a few counts of this clonotype. The chain carries TRBV7-2 and TRBJ1-5; 11 nucleotides agree with TRBD1. After removal of 5 bases from V and 6 bases from J, the junction contained 6 bases not matched to a gene. Germline V gene data show CDR1 as SGHTA and CDR2 as FQGNSA. The CDR3 spans 15 residues. CDR3 nucleotides: TGTGCCAGCAGCACGGGACAGGGGGTTAGTCAGCCCCAGCATTTT. Translating it yields CASSTGQGVSQPQHF.

This clonotype came up many times. The chain employs TRBV5-1 and TRBJ2-7; the match to TRBD1 covers 9 bases. Germline V gene sequence: CDR1 SGHRS, CDR2 YFSETQ. The V gene end was trimmed by 6 bases and the J gene end by 3 bases; junction bases not matched to a gene: 16. The CDR3 is made up of 17 amino acids. The CDR3 DNA reads as TGCGCCAGCAAAAAGACAGGGGGAATCCCTTTCCACTACGAGCAGTACTTC. It yields the protein CASKKTGGIPFHYEQYF. The full variable domain, in which reference TRBV5-1 and TRBJ2-7 provide the parts outside the CDR3, is KAGVTQTPRYLIKTRGQQVTLSCSPISGHRSVSWYQQTPGQGLQFLFEYFSETQRNKGNFPGRFSGRQFSNSRSEMNVSTLELGDSALYLCASKKTGGIPFHYEQYFGPGTRLTVT.

This clonotype was seen at least ten times. The chain recombines TRBV29-1 with TRBJ1-1, with unresolved D. Germline-derived CDR1 and CDR2 are SQVTM and ANQGSEA. This CDR3 contains 13 residues. V was cut by 6 bases and J by 0 bases, with 11 bases left in between. CDR3 nucleotides: TGCAGCGTATCGAGTGGCATGAACACTGAAGCTTTCTTT. Amino acids: CSVSSGMNTEAFF.

This clonotype was seen at least ten times. J is TRBJ2-7 and V is TRBV3-1; D is perhaps TRBD2 (5 bases). Per the germline V gene, CDR1 is LGHDT and CDR2 is YNNKEL (reference sequence). Trimming removed 2 bases from V and 5 bases from J, with 19 bases in between. This CDR3 has 16 amino acids. The CDR3 DNA follows: TGTGCCAGCAGCCAACTAGCACTCCTCAGGACCAACGAGCAGTACTTC. As protein: CASSQLALLRTNEQYF.

This clonotype showed up many times. The genes are TRBV19 and TRBJ2-1; 9 bases map to TRBD2. Germline V lookup: CDR1 LNHDA, CDR2 SQIVND (reference sequence). J lost 7 bases, V lost 7 bases, and 11 bases had no gene match. The CDR3 is 15 amino acids. The CDR3 coding sequence is TGTGCCAGTATGAGGAGCGGGGGGCCTCAGAATGAGCAGTTCTTC. Its protein is CASMRSGGPQNEQFF.

This clonotype occurred many times. The V call is TRBV15, the J call TRBJ1-5, with TRBD1 matching over 10 bases. V gave up 3 bases and J gave up 6 bases; unmatched junction bases: 2. Germline CDR1 LNHNV, CDR2 YYDKDF (reference sequence). The CDR3 extends over 14 amino acids. As DNA, the CDR3 is TGTGCCACCAGCAGCGGGACAGGGGCTCAGCCCCAGCATTTT. Translated: CATSSGTGAQPQHF.

The sample holds a few counts of this clonotype. The chain employs TRBV5-6 and TRBJ2-4, with D perhaps TRBD1 (5 bases). V lost 7 bases, J lost 7 bases, and 18 bases lay in between. This CDR3 region has 14 residues. Germline values: CDR1 SGHDT, CDR2 YYEEEE. As DNA, the CDR3 is TGTGCCAGCGGCAGACAGTTGGAGAAGAACATTCAGTACTTC. As protein: CASGRQLEKNIQYF.

This clonotype was seen many times. The rearrangement joins TRBV12-3 or TRBV12-4 to TRBJ1-2, with D possibly matching TRBD1 (5 bases). The CDR3 extends over 11 amino acids. The ends were cut back, 6 bases at V and 8 bases at J, with 10 bases in the middle. CDR3 sequence (DNA): TGTGCCAGCAGGGGACCTGTGGGCTACACCTTC. This translates into CASRGPVGYTF.

This sequence joins TRBV5-6 and TRBJ2-7; D may be TRBD1 (5 bases). Germline CDR1 is SGHDT and CDR2 is YYEEEE. The CDR3 has 15 amino acids. The V and J ends lost 1 base and 2 bases respectively, with 13 bases between them. CDR3 loop: CASSLSPRGPYEQYF. The CDR3 DNA reads TGTGCCAGCAGCTTGTCGCCAAGGGGTCCCTACGAGCAGTACTTC.